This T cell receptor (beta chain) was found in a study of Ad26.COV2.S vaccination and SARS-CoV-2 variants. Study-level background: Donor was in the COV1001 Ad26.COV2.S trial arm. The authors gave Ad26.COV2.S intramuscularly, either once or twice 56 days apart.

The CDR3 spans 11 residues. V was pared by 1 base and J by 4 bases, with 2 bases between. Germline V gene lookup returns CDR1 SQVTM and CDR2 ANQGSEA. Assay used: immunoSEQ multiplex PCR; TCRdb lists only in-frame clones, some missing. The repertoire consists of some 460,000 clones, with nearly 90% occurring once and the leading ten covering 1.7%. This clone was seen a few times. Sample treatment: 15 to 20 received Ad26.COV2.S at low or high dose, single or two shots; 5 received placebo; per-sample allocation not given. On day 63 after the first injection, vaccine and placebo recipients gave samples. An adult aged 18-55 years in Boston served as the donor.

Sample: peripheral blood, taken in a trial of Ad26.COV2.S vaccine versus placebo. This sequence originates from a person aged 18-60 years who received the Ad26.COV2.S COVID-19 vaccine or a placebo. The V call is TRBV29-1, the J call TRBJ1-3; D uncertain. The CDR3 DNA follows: TGCAGCGTTGAAGCAGGAAACACCATATATTTT. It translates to CSVEAGNTIYF.